This T cell receptor beta chain is drawn from a study of blood T cells in healthy people across ages (dated by TCRdb to the mid-2010s). Notes on the research overall: In model experiments, template switching captured roughly one uniquely barcoded TCR beta cDNA molecule for every two T cells. For two donors (one aged 18 to 29 and one aged 80 or older), the study analyzed two additional independent replicas of 1 million unique cDNA reads from the same blood draw. To avoid experimental bias, donors of different ages were randomly spread across the sequencing lanes. To track age-related changes in TCR beta repertoire diversity, the study relied on deep sequencing normalized with unique cDNA molecular identifiers. The donors were divided into four age groups: young (average approximately 17 years), middle-aged (about 39), aged (approximately 62) and long-lived (around 87).

The investigation overall reported the following: The CMV infection status of donors was not known, potentially confounding age-related changes in expanded clonotypes. Observed TCR beta diversity per million T cells fell roughly linearly with age, and a significant reduction was already apparent by age around 36. Total diversity estimates from one million sequenced T cells were considered lower bounds and underestimates. The long-lived group showed more naive CD4+ T cells, fewer expanded clones and increased TCR diversity than the aged group, suggesting age selection. Because profiling used bulk unsorted PBMCs, naive and antigen-experienced compartments could not be compared conclusively. There was a strong correlation between observed TCR beta diversity and the percentage of naive T cells measured by flow cytometry.

The roughly 39 donors, aged about 6 to 95 years, were systemically healthy Caucasian individuals from Russia. About 10 milliliters of peripheral blood were drawn from each donor into EDTA-treated Vacutainer tubes. Ficoll-Paque density-gradient centrifugation was used to isolate PBMCs, with at least 7 million per sample. Trizol reagent was used to extract total RNA from PBMCs, with at least 5.5 micrograms per sample. For every donor, flow cytometry on a PBMC aliquot measured the percentage of naive CD45RAhigh/CD27high T cells. Worth noting for this clonotype: Its target antigen remains unknown. One base away there is no much larger clone; base qualities are not given.

Library prep was done by 5' RACE. Sequencing used an Illumina HiSeq 2500. A second PCR of roughly 6 to 11 cycles was run with a J-beta primer mix and a sample-barcoded 5' primer. A unique molecular identifier was introduced onto each TCR beta cDNA molecule by a template-switch 5' adaptor carrying 12 random nucleotides. Each sample yielded at least 2.5 million CDR3-containing paired-end reads. First-strand cDNA synthesis was performed from all RNA using the Mint cDNA synthesis kit, with priming by a TRBC-specific oligonucleotide. Following uracil-DNA glycosylase treatment, all cDNA underwent a first 18-cycle PCR with the universal primers M1SS and BC2_uni_R. Regarding the original processing steps: For normalization, 1 million high-quality reads were randomly selected from each sample, with every read carrying a distinct molecular identifier. Instead of being binned into consensus sequences, reads with shared molecular identifiers were discarded. CDR3 identification, clonotype clustering and error correction used MiTCR with a Q25 quality threshold and the strictest error-elimination algorithm. Lower-bound total TCR beta diversity was estimated with a nonparametric unseen species model using Euler transformation. TCRdb reprocessed the public reads (quality trimming at Q25 with fastp, clone calling with MiXCR) and kept in-frame beta chains. Every distinct CDR3 protein forms one entry, paired with its most common genes and DNA. The V and J calls follow TCRdb's processing rather than the paper's. This sample holds roughly 2 million distinct CDR3 sequences; 49% were observed only once. The top ten hold approximately 2.1% of the sample.

Sequenced material: blood. The TCR sequence derives from a woman aged 40 to 49 in good health.

At the DNA level, the sequence is TGTGCCAGCAGCCAATGGATCGACGGGGGAAACGAGGAGACCCAGTACTTC. This sequence encodes CASSQWIDGGNEETQYF. Rearrangement joined TRBV4-2 to TRBJ2-7; a weak D assignment points to TRBD2 (6 bases agree). The end of the DNA is better explained by TRBJ2-5, so the J call may be wrong. There are 17 amino acids in the CDR3, from cysteine to phenylalanine inclusive. Left in the record is the CDR3 DNA by itself, 51 bases read in frame from the first base. CDR1 and CDR2 (LGHNA, YNFKEQ) derive from the germline V gene.